These 8 T cell receptor beta chains came from one sample sequenced in a study of control samples from healthy donors and cancer patients. Repertoires were generated with immunoSEQ multiplex PCR, while TCRdb's copy carries only in-frame clones and drops some. The sample has 150,000 to 200,000 clones; just over 95% are singletons. The sequencing sample was made of blood. The source of these receptors is a young woman in good health.

The chain carries TRBV28 and TRBJ2-3, with TRBD2 matching 9 bases. The CDR3 extends over 16 amino acids. Germline CDR1 and CDR2: MDHEN and SYDVKM. V lost 5 bases to trimming and J lost 2 bases; unmatched junction nucleotides: 8. CDR3 in DNA: TGTGCCAGCAGTCCGGGACTAGCCGCCCACACAGATACGCAGTATTTT. Translated, it gives CASSPGLAAHTDTQYF.

The chain couples TRBV7-8 to TRBJ1-3; the D is unclear. The CDR3 is made up of 12 amino acids. The V end lost 11 bases, the J end lost 3 bases, and 11 bases lay between the germline ends. Germline V gene data show CDR1 as SGHVS and CDR2 as FQNEAQ. Written as DNA, the CDR3 is TGTGCCTCCGGAGGGCGTGGAAACACCATATATTTT. It codes for CASGGRGNTIYF.

This rearrangement joins TRBV6-5 to TRBJ1-2; D might be TRBD1 (5 bases). V shed 10 bases and J shed 5 bases, with 11 bases lying between them. Germline CDR1 MNHEY, CDR2 SVGAGI. This CDR3 comprises 11 residues. In DNA form, the CDR3 reads TGTGCCACCGTGGGGGGTTATGGCTACACCTTC. This encodes CATVGGYGYTF.

This clone was counted a single time. The genes are TRBV7-9 and TRBJ2-1, with 13 bases fitting TRBD2. V shed 2 bases, J shed 3 bases, and the junction held 7 bases outside the gene matches. The CDR3 length is 18 residues. Germline values: CDR1 SEHNR, CDR2 FQNEAQ (reference sequence). CDR3 region: CASSLPPGLAGNYNEQFF. The CDR3 DNA reads TGTGCCAGCAGCTTACCACCGGGACTAGCGGGAAACTACAATGAGCAGTTCTTC.

This rearrangement joins TRBV10-1 to TRBJ2-7, with 7 bases aligning to TRBD1. V shed 4 bases, J shed 5 bases, and the junction held 5 bases outside the gene matches. CDR3 length: 13 amino acids. Germline V gene sequence: CDR1 WNHNN, CDR2 SYGVQD (reference sequence). CDR3 sequence reads: CASSGRTGNEQYF. Here the CDR3 DNA reads TGCGCCAGCAGTGGGAGGACAGGCAACGAGCAGTACTTC.

V usage is TRBV6-5 and J usage is TRBJ2-1, with D perhaps being TRBD1 or TRBD2 (5 bases each). Germline values: CDR1 MNHEY, CDR2 SVGAGI. V lost 4 bases, J lost 1 base, and 11 bases lay in between. This CDR3 is built from 15 residues. The CDR3 here is CASSWDGLSYNEQFF. In nucleotides, the CDR3 is TGTGCCAGCAGTTGGGACGGCCTATCCTACAATGAGCAGTTCTTC.

This sequence joins TRBV9 and TRBJ2-1; 9 nucleotides line up with TRBD2. The CDR3 runs 16 residues. Germline-derived CDR1 and CDR2 are SGDLS and YYNGEE. V trimming: 0 bases; J trimming: 4 bases; junction bases outside the gene matches: 5. The CDR3 is CASSVVGTSRYNEQFF. CDR3 in DNA: TGTGCCAGCAGCGTAGTGGGGACTAGCAGATACAATGAGCAGTTCTTC.

The V gene is TRBV5-1, the J gene TRBJ1-1; perhaps TRBD1 as D (5 bases). This CDR3 comprises 14 residues. Trimming left V 0 bases short and J 5 bases short, with 11 bases between. Germline lookup yields CDR1 SGHRS and CDR2 YFSETQ. The CDR3 DNA follows: TGCGCCAGCAGCTTGGCAACCCAGGGAACTGAAGCTTTCTTT. Residues: CASSLATQGTEAFF.